The TCR beta chain described here comes from a study of beta chain features in type 1 diabetes. Notes on the study in general: Moderately but significantly shorter TCRB CDR3s were found in Type 1 diabetes patients in all four CD4+ subsets. TCRB repertoires of naive, central memory and Treg cells appeared more similar among patients than among healthy donors.

The CDR3 spans 15 residues. Germline CDR1 and CDR2: MNHEY and SVGAGI. The V gene end was trimmed by 2 bases and the J gene end by 5 bases; junction bases not matched to a gene: 5. Isolated RNA was reverse transcribed in full, so expressed TCRB transcripts were sequenced. There were some 3.6 million reads on average in the naive, central memory and regulatory T cell samples. Some clones are missing from TCRdb's copy, which holds only in-frame ones; the method was immunoSEQ multiplex PCR. In the table there are about 160,000 clones, 6.5% to 10% of which are singletons. Averaging about 116 mL, one heparinised blood draw came from each individual donor. Via the markers CD45RO/CCR7/CD25/CD127/CD95/CD27, stem cell-like memory, regulatory, central memory and naive CD4+ cells were sorted. As regards this clone: Its antigen is unknown.

Sequenced material: central memory CD4+ T cells from blood. This clonotype was obtained from a woman between 18 and 29 years old with type 1 diabetes. V is TRBV6-5 and J is TRBJ1-4, with 7 bases lining up with TRBD1. The CDR3 nucleotides are TGTGCCAGCAGTTACCTGACAGGGACCAATGAAAAACTGTTTTTT. This translates into CASSYLTGTNEKLFF.